The sequence of this T cell receptor beta chain was determined in a study of blood T cell repertoires in COVID-19. Study-wide background: Samples representing acute and convalescent COVID-19 were sourced from the United States, Italy and Spain. PBMCs, B-cell-depleted T cells, or T cells were the source of the cDNA or gDNA that made up the material.

V trimming: 5 bases; J trimming: 3 bases; junction bases outside the gene matches: 6. Germline V gene lookup returns CDR1 MDHEN and CDR2 SYDVKM. There are 14 residues in the CDR3. In its sample, this clone was seen once. Study processing details: The assay estimated nucleated cells by amplifying reference gene primers. Assay: immunoSEQ multiplex PCR; the TCRdb copy retains only in-frame clones and omits some. V and J calls plus clone size are reproduced from that table; the DNA served to infer D and trimming. The sample carries 250,000 to 350,000 clones, roughly 89% recorded once. Sequencing was performed on peripheral blood. The source of this sequence is a man aged 25-45 years with acute or convalescent COVID-19. The chain recombines TRBV28 with TRBJ1-1; TRBD1 matches at 7 bases. CDR3: CASSAGTAYTEAFF. The CDR3 DNA reads TGTGCCAGCAGTGCCGGGACAGCCTACACTGAAGCTTTCTTT.